This TCR beta chain comes out of a study of T cells in Graves' hyperthyroidism and ophthalmopathy. Study-wide context: The blood sample was taken at first diagnosis, before treatment began. The study, taken as a whole, reports: In blood, most of the thyroid clonotypes expanded above 0.001 were also present.

Clinicians diagnosed patients from clinical symptoms, serum thyroxine and TRAb, thyroid ultrasound and orbital computed tomography. PBMCs were obtained from about 10 ml fresh peripheral blood. This clonotype was observed many times. What it recognizes is unknown. Authors of the study amplified TCR beta CDR3 regions from RNA transcripts. TCR CDR3 underwent first-round RT-PCR with the HTBI primer set. Using its own MiXCR run on the multiplex PCR reads, TCRdb lists one record per CDR3 protein. Of 90,000 to 120,000 distinct CDR3 sequences detected, approximately 16% appear once; the ten largest clones hold around 42%. The TCR was taken from a woman aged 45-59 years with Graves' hyperthyroidism. The sequenced material came from blood.

CDR3 region: CASSYGHGTIQETQYF. CDR3 coding DNA: TGTGCCAGCAGCTATGGCCATGGGACTATTCAAGAGACCCAGTACTTC. This sequence joins TRBV12-3 or TRBV12-4 and TRBJ2-5; TRBD2 aligns across 7 bases. The CDR3 is made up of 16 amino acids. J was trimmed by 2 bases and V by 6 bases; bases with no gene match: 12.